The rows below give T cell receptor beta chains drawn from one sample of a study of blood T cell repertoires in COVID-19. Profiled with immunoSEQ multiplex PCR; TCRdb holds only in-frame clones, not every one. Here the sample spans 200,000 to 300,000 clones, approximately 85% being singletons. The source material was peripheral blood. The receptors here all came from a human donor in a cohort sampled during active COVID-19. Each CDR3 is given with its conserved first and last residue. The D gene is left open where the match is weak. Some rows have no size entry. The others give once, few or many, or a class for an expanded clone.

d_call: TRBD1; clone_size: once; j_call: TRBJ1-5; v_call: TRBV6-2/TRBV6-3; cdr3_aa: CASSLDRVNQPQHF; cdr3_nt: TGTGCCAGCAGTCTGGACAGGGTCAATCAGCCCCAGCATTTT
d_call: TRBD1; clone_size: -; j_call: TRBJ2-7; v_call: TRBV7-9; cdr3_aa: CASSFPVWTGGNEQYF; cdr3_nt: TGTGCCAGCAGCTTTCCAGTCTGGACAGGGGGTAACGAGCAGTACTTC
d_call: -; clone_size: few; j_call: TRBJ1-1; v_call: TRBV28; cdr3_aa: CASSLPWAYEAFF; cdr3_nt: TGTGCCAGCAGTTTACCCTGGGCGTATGAAGCTTTCTTT
d_call: -; clone_size: -; j_call: TRBJ1-6; v_call: TRBV14; cdr3_aa: CASSSGATGAPLHF; cdr3_nt: TGTGCCAGCAGCTCAGGGGCCACTGGGGCACCCCTCCACTTT
d_call: TRBD2; clone_size: -; j_call: TRBJ2-7; v_call: TRBV6-2/TRBV6-3; cdr3_aa: CASSLGTMTLGYEQYF; cdr3_nt: TGTGCCAGCAGTTTGGGGACTATGACCCTCGGGTACGAGCAGTACTTC
d_call: TRBD1; clone_size: -; j_call: TRBJ2-6; v_call: TRBV6-2/TRBV6-3; cdr3_aa: CASSYWQGASGANVLTF; cdr3_nt: TGTGCCAGCAGTTACTGGCAGGGGGCCTCTGGGGCCAACGTCCTGACTTTC
d_call: TRBD1; clone_size: -; j_call: TRBJ2-6; v_call: TRBV7-6; cdr3_aa: CASSLGQGALGANVLTF; cdr3_nt: TGTGCCAGCAGCTTAGGACAGGGGGCGTTAGGGGCCAACGTCCTGACTTTC
d_call: TRBD1; clone_size: -; j_call: TRBJ2-7; v_call: TRBV5-8; cdr3_aa: CASSFGTGGENEQYF; cdr3_nt: TGTGCCAGCAGCTTCGGGACAGGGGGCGAGAACGAGCAGTACTTC
d_call: -; clone_size: once; j_call: TRBJ2-7; v_call: TRBV28; cdr3_aa: CASSWGESSYEQYF; cdr3_nt: TGTGCCAGCAGTTGGGGGGAGAGCTCCTACGAGCAGTACTTC
d_call: -; clone_size: -; j_call: TRBJ2-1; v_call: TRBV4-3; cdr3_aa: CASSHLPLSLATNEQFF; cdr3_nt: TGCGCCAGCAGCCACCTTCCCCTCAGCCTAGCCACTAATGAGCAGTTCTTC
d_call: -; clone_size: -; j_call: TRBJ2-1; v_call: TRBV5-6; cdr3_aa: CASSSPGHMLSRSYNEQFF; cdr3_nt: TGTGCCAGCAGCTCTCCGGGACACATGCTTTCGCGATCCTACAATGAGCAGTTCTTC
d_call: TRBD2; clone_size: -; j_call: TRBJ2-1; v_call: TRBV4-3; cdr3_aa: CASSQDLASGSYNEQFF; cdr3_nt: TGCGCCAGCAGCCAAGATCTGGCTAGCGGGAGCTACAATGAGCAGTTCTTC
d_call: TRBD2; clone_size: once; j_call: TRBJ2-4; v_call: TRBV28; cdr3_aa: CASSTILAGVRNIQYF; cdr3_nt: TGTGCCAGCAGCACCATCCTAGCGGGAGTAAGAAACATTCAGTACTTC
d_call: TRBD2; clone_size: -; j_call: TRBJ2-7; v_call: TRBV5-4; cdr3_aa: CASSLGTSGAGEQYF; cdr3_nt: TGTGCCAGCAGCTTGGGGACTAGCGGGGCAGGTGAGCAGTACTTC
d_call: TRBD1; clone_size: -; j_call: TRBJ2-7; v_call: TRBV5-4; cdr3_aa: CASSLVLGQSYEQYF; cdr3_nt: TGTGCCAGCAGCTTGGTTCTGGGACAGTCATACGAGCAGTACTTC
d_call: -; clone_size: -; j_call: TRBJ2-7; v_call: TRBV3-1/TRBV3-2; cdr3_aa: CASSQAGAAGLTYEQYF; cdr3_nt: TGTGCCAGCAGCCAAGCGGGTGCGGCCGGCCTGACCTACGAGCAGTACTTC
d_call: -; clone_size: -; j_call: TRBJ2-7; v_call: TRBV23-1; cdr3_aa: CASSWGGHEQYF; cdr3_nt: TGCGCCAGCAGTTGGGGGGGGCACGAGCAGTACTTC
d_call: -; clone_size: -; j_call: TRBJ1-1; v_call: TRBV28; cdr3_aa: CASRGQTEAFF; cdr3_nt: TGTGCCAGCAGGGGGCAAACTGAAGCTTTCTTT
d_call: -; clone_size: -; j_call: TRBJ2-3; v_call: TRBV7-3; cdr3_aa: CASSFGWVGADTQYF; cdr3_nt: TGTGCCAGCAGCTTTGGGTGGGTGGGCGCAGATACGCAGTATTTT
d_call: TRBD2; clone_size: -; j_call: TRBJ2-7; v_call: TRBV7-2; cdr3_aa: CASSVPGTSREQYF; cdr3_nt: TGTGCCAGCAGCGTACCCGGGACTAGCCGCGAGCAGTACTTC
d_call: TRBD1; clone_size: -; j_call: TRBJ1-5; v_call: TRBV6-2/TRBV6-3; cdr3_aa: CASSPPGGQGAQHF; cdr3_nt: TGTGCCAGCAGTCCCCCAGGGGGCCAGGGTGCCCAGCATTTT
d_call: -; clone_size: -; j_call: TRBJ2-7; v_call: TRBV19; cdr3_aa: CASSIGGAGVWQYF; cdr3_nt: TGTGCCAGTAGTATTGGGGGGGCCGGGGTGTGGCAGTACTTC
d_call: TRBD1; clone_size: -; j_call: TRBJ1-5; v_call: TRBV7-9; cdr3_aa: CASSGRQGDQPQHF; cdr3_nt: TGTGCCAGCAGCGGCCGACAGGGGGATCAGCCCCAGCATTTT
d_call: TRBD2; clone_size: -; j_call: TRBJ2-7; v_call: TRBV18; cdr3_aa: CASSPREVNEQYF; cdr3_nt: TGTGCCAGCTCACCGCGGGAGGTAAACGAGCAGTACTTC
d_call: TRBD1; clone_size: -; j_call: TRBJ1-1; v_call: TRBV11-3; cdr3_aa: CASSTGGARTEAFF; cdr3_nt: TGTGCCAGCAGCACAGGGGGCGCAAGAACTGAAGCTTTCTTT